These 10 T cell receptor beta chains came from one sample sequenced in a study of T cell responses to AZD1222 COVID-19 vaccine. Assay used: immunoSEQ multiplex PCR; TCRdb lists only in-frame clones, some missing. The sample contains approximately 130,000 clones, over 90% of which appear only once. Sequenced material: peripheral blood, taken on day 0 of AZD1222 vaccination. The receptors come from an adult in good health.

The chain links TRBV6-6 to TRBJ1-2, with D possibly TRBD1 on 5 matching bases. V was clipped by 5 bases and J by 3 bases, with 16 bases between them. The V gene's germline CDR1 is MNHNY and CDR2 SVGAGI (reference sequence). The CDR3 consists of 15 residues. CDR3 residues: CASSPGLRDDYGYTF. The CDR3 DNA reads TGTGCCAGCAGTCCAGGGTTAAGGGATGACTATGGCTACACCTTC.

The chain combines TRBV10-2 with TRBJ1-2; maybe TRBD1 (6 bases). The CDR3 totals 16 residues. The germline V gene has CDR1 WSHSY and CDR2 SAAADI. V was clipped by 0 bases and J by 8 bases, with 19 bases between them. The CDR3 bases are TGCGCCAGCAGTGAGTCTAAGGGGGGATCTACTATGGGCTACACCTTC. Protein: CASSESKGGSTMGYTF.

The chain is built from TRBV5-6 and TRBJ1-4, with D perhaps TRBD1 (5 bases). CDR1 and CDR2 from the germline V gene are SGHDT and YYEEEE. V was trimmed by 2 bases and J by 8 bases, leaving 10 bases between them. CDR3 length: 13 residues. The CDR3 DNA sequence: TGTGCCAGCAGCTTACGCCGGGGGGAAAAACTGTTTTTT. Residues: CASSLRRGEKLFF.

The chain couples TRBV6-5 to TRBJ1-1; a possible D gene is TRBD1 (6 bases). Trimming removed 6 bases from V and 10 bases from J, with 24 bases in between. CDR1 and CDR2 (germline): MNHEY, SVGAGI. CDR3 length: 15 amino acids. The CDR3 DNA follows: TGTGCCAGCAGCGCCAATGCGGGGGGCAGAGGTAGAGCTTTCTTT. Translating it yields CASSANAGGRGRAFF.

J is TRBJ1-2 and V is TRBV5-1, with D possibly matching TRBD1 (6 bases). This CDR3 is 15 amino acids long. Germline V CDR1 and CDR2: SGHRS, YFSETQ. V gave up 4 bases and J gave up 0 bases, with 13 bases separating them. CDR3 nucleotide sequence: TGCGCCAGCAGCCCGTTCGGGGGCCCTAACTATGGCTACACCTTC. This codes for CASSPFGGPNYGYTF.

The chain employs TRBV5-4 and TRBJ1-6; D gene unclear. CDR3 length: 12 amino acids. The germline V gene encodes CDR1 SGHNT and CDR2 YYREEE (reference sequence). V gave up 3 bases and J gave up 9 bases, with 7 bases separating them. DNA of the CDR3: TGTGCCAGCAGCTCCCCCTTTTCACCCCTCCACTTT. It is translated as CASSSPFSPLHF.

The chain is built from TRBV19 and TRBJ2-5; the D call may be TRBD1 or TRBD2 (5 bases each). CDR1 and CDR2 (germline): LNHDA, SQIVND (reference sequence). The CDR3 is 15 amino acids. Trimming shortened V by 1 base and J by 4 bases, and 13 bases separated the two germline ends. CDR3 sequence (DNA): TGTGCCAGTAGTATAGGACCGCAGGGACGAGAGACCCAGTACTTC. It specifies CASSIGPQGRETQYF.

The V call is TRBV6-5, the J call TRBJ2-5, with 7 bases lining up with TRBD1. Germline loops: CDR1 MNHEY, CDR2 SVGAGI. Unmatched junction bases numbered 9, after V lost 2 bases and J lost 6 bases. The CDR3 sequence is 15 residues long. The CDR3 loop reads CASSYGEQGWKTQYF. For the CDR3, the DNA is TGTGCCAGCAGTTACGGGGAACAGGGGTGGAAGACCCAGTACTTC.

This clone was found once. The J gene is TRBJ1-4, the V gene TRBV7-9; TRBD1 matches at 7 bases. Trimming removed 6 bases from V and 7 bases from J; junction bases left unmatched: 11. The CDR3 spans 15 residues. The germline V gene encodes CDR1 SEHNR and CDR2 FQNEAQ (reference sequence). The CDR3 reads CASRLTTGMVEKLFF. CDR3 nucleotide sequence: TGTGCCAGCAGATTAACGACAGGGATGGTTGAAAAACTGTTTTTT.

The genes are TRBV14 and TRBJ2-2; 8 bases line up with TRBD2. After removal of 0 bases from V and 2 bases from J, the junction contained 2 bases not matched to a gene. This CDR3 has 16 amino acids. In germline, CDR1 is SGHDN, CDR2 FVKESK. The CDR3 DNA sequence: TGTGCCAGCAGCCAAGAGGCGGGGGGCAACACCGGGGAGCTGTTTTTT. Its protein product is CASSQEAGGNTGELFF.